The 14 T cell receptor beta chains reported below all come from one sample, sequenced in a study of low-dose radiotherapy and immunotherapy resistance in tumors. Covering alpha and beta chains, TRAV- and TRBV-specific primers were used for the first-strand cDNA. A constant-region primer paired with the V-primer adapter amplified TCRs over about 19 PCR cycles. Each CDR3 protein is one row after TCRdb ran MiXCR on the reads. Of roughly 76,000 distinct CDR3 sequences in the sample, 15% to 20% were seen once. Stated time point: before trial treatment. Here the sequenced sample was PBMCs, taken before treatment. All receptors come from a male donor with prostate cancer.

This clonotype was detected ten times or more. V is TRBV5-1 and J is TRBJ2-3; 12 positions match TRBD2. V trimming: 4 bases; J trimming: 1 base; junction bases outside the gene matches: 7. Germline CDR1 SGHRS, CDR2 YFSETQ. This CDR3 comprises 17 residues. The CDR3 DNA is TGCGCCAGCAGCCAAACCCCTAGCGGGGGGGGCACAGATACGCAGTATTTT. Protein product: CASSQTPSGGGTDTQYF.

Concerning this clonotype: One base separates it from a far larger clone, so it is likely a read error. CDR3 amino acids: CASRVLSGNDEQYF. The CDR3 DNA sequence: TGTGCCAGCAGGGTACTCTCCGGTAATGACGAGCAGTACTTC. This chain uses TRBV6-6 with TRBJ2-7; no reliable D call. The CDR3 is 14 residues long. Trimming stripped 6 bases from V and 5 bases from J, with 17 bases between. CDR1 and CDR2 (germline): MNHNY, SVGAGI (reference sequence).

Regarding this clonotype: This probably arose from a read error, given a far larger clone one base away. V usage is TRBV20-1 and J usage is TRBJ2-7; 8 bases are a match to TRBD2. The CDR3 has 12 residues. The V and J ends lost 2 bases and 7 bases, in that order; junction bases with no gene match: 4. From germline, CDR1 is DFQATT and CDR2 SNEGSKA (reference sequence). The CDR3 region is CSARSGGREQYF. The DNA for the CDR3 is TGCAGTGCTAGAAGCGGGGGACGAGAGCAGTACTTC.

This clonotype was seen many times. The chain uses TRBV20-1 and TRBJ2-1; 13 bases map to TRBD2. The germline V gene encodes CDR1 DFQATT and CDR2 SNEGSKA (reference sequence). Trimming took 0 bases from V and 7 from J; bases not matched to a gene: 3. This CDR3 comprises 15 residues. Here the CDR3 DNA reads TGCAGTGCTAGAGAGGGGACTAGCGGGGTGAATGAGCAGTTCTTC. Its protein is CSAREGTSGVNEQFF.

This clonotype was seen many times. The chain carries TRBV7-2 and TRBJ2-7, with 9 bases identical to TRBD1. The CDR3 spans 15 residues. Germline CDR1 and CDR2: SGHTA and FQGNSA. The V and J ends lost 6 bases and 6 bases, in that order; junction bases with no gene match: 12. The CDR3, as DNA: TGTGCCAGCAGTACCGGGACAGGGATGATCGGCGAGCAGTACTTC. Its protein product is CASSTGTGMIGEQYF.

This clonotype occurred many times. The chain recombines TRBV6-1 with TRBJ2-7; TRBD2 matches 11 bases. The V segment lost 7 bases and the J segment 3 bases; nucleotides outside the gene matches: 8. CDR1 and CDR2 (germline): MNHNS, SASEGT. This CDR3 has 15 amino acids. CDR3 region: CASKTRLAGNYEQYF. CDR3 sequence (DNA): TGTGCCAGCAAAACCAGACTAGCGGGAAACTACGAGCAGTACTTC.

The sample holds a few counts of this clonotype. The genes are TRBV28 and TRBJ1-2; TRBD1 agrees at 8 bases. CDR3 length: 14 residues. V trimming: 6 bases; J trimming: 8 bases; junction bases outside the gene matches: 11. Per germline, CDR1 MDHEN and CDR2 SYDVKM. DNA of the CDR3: TGTGCCAGCAGCCCCGGACAGGGACATGTGGGCTACACCTTC. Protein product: CASSPGQGHVGYTF.

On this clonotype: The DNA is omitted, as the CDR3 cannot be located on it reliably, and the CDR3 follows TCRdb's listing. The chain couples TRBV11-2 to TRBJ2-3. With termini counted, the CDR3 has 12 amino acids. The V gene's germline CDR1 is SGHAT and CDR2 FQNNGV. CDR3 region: CASSNADTQYFF.

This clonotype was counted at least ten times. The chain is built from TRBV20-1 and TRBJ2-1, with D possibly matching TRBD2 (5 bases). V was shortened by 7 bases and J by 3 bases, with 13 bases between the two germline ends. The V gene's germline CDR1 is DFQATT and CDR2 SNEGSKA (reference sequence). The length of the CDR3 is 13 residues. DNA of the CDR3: TGCAGTGGGGGTCAGCGGAACTACAATGAGCAGTTCTTC. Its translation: CSGGQRNYNEQFF.

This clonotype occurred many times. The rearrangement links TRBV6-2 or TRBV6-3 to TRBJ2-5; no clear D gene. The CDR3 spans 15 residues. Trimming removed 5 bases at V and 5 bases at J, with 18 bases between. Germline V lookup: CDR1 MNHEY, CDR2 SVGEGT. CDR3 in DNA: TGTGCCAGCAGTGACGCCCTAATAGGGCGGGAGACCCAGTACTTC. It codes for CASSDALIGRETQYF.

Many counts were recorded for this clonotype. CDR3 protein: CASSDQGRMNTEAFF. In DNA, the CDR3 is TGTGCCAGCAGCGATCAGGGGAGAATGAACACTGAAGCTTTCTTT. V is TRBV7-2 and J is TRBJ1-1; possibly TRBD1 for D (6 bases). This CDR3 is 15 amino acids long. V lost 5 bases and J 0 bases, leaving 13 bases between the germline ends. Looked up from germline, CDR1 is SGHTA and CDR2 is FQGNSA. Full variable domain (missing parts from reference TRBV7-2 and TRBJ1-1): GAGVSQSPSNKVTEKGKDVELRCDPISGHTALYWYRQSLGQGLEFLIYFQGNSAPDKSGLPSDRFSAERTGGSVSTLTIQRTQQEDSAVYLCASSDQGRMNTEAFFGQGTRLTVV.

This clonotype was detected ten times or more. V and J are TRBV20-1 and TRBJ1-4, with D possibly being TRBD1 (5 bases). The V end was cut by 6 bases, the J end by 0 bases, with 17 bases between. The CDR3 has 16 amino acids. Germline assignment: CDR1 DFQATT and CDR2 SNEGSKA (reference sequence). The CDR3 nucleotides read TGCAGTGCCAGGCGGCGACAGACCACAACTAATGAAAAACTGTTTTTT. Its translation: CSARRRQTTTNEKLFF.

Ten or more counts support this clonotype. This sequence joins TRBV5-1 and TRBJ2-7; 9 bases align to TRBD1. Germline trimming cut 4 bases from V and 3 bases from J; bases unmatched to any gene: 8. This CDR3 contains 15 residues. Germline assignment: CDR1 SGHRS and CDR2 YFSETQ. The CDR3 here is CASSPPGTGIYEQYF. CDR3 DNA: TGCGCCAGCAGCCCCCCCGGGACAGGGATCTACGAGCAGTACTTC. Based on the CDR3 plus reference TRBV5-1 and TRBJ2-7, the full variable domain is KAGVTQTPRYLIKTRGQQVTLSCSPISGHRSVSWYQQTPGQGLQFLFEYFSETQRNKGNFPGRFSGRQFSNSRSEMNVSTLELGDSALYLCASSPPGTGIYEQYFGPGTRLTVT.

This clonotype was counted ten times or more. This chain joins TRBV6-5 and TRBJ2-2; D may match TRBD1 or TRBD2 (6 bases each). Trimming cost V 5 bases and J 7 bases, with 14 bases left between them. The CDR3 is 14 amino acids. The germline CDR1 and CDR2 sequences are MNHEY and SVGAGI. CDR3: CASSPQGGVGELFF. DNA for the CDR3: TGTGCCAGCAGTCCACAGGGAGGAGTCGGGGAGCTGTTTTTT.